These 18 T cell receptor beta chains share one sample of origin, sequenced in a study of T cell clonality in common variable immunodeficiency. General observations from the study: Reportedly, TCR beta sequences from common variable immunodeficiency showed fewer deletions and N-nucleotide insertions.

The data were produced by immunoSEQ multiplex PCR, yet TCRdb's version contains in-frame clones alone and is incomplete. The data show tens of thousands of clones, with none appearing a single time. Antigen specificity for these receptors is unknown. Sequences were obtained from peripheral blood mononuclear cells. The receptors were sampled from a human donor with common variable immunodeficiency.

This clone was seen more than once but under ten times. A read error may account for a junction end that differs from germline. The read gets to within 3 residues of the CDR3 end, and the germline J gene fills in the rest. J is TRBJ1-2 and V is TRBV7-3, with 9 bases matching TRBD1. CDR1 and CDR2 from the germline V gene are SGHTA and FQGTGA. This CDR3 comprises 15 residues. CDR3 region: CASSLTDRGKGGYTF. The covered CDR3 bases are TGTGCCAGCAGCCTAACCGACAGGGGGAAGGGAGGC.

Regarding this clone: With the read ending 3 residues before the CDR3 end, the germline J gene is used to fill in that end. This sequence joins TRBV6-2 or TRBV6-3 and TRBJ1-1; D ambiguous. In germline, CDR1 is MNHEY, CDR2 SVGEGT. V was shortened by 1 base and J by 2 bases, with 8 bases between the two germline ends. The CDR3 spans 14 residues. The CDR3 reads CASSYWAGNTEAFF. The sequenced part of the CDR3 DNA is TGTGCCAGCAGTTACTGGGCCGGAAACACTGAA.

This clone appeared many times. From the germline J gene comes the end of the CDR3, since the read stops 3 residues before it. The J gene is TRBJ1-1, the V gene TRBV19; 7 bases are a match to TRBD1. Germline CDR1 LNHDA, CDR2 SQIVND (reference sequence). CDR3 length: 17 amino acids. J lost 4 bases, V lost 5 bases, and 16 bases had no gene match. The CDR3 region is CASSFRQGKRNGTEAFF. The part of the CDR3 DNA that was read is TGTGCCAGTAGTTTCAGACAGGGTAAGAGGAATGGCACTGAA.

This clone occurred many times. Partial CDR3 DNA: TGTGCCAGTATAAGGCGCCCACATTCGGGGTATGAG. Its protein product is CASIRRPHSGYE. The CDR3 in full is CASIRRPHSGYEQFF. The chain uses TRBV19 and TRBJ2-1; tentatively, D is TRBD2 (5 bases). The CDR3 end is not reached by the read, which stops 3 residues before it; the germline J gene fills it in. V lost 7 bases and J lost 8, with 21 bases in between. CDR3 length equals 15 residues. The germline CDR1 and CDR2 sequences are LNHDA and SQIVND (reference sequence).

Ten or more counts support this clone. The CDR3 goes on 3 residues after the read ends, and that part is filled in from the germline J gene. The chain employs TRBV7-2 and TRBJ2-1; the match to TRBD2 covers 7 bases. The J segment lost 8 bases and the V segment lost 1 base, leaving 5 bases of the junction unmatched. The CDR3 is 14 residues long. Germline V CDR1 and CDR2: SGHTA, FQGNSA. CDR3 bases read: TGTGCCAGCAGCTTAGGACTAGCTGCCGATGAG. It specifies CASSLGLAADE. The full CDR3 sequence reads CASSLGLAADEQFF.

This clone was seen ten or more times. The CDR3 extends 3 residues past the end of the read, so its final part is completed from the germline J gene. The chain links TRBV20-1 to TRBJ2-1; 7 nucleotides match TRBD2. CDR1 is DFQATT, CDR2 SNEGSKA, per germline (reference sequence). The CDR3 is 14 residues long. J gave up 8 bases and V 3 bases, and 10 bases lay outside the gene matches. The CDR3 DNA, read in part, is TGCAGTGCTAGTTTGCAGGGAGGGAGTGATGAG. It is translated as CSASLQGGSDE. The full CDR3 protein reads CSASLQGGSDEQFF.

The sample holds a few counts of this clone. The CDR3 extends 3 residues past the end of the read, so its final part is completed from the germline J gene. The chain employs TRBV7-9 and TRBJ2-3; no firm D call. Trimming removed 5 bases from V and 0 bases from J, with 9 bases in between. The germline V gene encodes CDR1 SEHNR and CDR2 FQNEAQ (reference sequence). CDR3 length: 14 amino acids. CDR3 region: CASSLTPSTDTQYF. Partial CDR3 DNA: TGTGCCAGCAGCCTGACTCCTAGCACAGATACG.

This CDR3 reads CASSLGHRDIQYF. The covered CDR3 bases are TGTGCCAGCAGCTTAGGGCACCGGGACATT. The chain links TRBV7-6 to TRBJ2-4; no clear D. The read ends 3 residues early relative to the CDR3; the germline J gene fills the gap. The CDR3 sequence is 13 residues long. CDR1 is SGHVS and CDR2 is FNYEAQ in the germline V gene. V lost 1 base to trimming and J lost 8 bases, with 9 bases between them.

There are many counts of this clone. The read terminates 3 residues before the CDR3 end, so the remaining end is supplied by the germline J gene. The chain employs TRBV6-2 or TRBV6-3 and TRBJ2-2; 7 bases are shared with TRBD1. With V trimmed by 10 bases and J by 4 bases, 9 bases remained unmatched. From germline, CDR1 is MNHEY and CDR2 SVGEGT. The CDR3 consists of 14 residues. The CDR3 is CATSRAGGTGELFF. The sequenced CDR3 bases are TGTGCCACTTCCCGGGCAGGGGGCACCGGGGAG.

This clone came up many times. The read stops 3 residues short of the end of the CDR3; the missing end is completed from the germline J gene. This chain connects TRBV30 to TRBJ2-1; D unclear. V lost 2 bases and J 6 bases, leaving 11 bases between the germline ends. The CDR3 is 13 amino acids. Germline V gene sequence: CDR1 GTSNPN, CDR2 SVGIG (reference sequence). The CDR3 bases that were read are TGTGCCTGGAGTTTCCAACCCGGCAATGAG. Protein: CAWSFQPGNE. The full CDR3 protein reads CAWSFQPGNEQFF.

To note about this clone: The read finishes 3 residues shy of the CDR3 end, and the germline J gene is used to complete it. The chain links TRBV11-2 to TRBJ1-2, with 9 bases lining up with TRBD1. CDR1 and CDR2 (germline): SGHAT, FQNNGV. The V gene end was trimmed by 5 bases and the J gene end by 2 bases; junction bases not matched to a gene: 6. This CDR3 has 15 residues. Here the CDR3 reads CASSPLGQGNYGYTF. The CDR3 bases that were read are TGTGCCAGCAGCCCTTTGGGACAGGGCAACTATGGC.

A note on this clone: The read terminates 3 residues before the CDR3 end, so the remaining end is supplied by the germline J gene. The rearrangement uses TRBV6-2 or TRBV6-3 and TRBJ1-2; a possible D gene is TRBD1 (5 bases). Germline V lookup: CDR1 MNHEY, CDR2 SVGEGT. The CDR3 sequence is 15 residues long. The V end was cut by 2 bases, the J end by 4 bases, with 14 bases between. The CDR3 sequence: CASSYGGMTAYGYTF. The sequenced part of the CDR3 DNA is TGTGCCAGCAGTTACGGTGGGATGACAGCCTATGGC.

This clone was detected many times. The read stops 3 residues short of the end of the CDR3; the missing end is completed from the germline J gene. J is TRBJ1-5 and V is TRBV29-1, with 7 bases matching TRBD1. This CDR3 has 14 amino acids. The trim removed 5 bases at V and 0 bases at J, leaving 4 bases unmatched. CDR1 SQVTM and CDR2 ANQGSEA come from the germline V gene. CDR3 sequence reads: CSVRDRNSNQPQHF. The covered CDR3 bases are TGCAGCGTTAGGGACAGAAATAGCAATCAGCCC.

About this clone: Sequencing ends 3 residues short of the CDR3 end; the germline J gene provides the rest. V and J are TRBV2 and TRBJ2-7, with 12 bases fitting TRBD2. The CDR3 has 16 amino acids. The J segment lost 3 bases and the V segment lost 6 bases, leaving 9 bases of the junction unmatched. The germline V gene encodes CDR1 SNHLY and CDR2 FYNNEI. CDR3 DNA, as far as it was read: TGTGCCAGCAGCCCCCGGGCTAGCGGGGGGGACTACGAG. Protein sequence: CASSPRASGGDYE. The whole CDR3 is CASSPRASGGDYEQYF.

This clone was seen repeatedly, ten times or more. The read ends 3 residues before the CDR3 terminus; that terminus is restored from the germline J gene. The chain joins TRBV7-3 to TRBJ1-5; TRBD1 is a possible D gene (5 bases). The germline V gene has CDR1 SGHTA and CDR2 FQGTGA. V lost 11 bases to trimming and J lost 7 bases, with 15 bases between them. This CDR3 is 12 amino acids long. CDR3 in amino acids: CASITKGQPQHF. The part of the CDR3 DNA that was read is TGTGCCTCCATAACTAAGGGGCAGCCC.

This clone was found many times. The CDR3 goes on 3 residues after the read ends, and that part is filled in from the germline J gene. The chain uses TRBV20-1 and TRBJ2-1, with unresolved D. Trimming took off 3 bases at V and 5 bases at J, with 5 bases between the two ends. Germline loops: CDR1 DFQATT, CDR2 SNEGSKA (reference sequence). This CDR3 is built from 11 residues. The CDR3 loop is CSASIDNEQFF. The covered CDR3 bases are TGCAGTGCTAGTATTGACAATGAG.

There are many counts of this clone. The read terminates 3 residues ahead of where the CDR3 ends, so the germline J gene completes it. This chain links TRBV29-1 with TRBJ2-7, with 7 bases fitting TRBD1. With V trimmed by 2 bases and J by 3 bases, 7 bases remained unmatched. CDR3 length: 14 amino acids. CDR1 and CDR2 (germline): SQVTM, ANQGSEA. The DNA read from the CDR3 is TGCAGCGTTGAATCGGTCTCAGGGGGCTACGAG. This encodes CSVESVSGGYE. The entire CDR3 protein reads CSVESVSGGYEQYF.

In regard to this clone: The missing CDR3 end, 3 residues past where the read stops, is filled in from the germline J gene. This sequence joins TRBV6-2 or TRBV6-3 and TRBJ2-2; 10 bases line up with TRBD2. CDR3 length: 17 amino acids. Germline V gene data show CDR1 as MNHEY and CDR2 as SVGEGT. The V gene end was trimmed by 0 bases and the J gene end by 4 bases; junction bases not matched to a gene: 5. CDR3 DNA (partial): TGTGCCAGCAGTTACTCAACGCTAGCGGGGGCCACCGGGGAG. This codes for CASSYSTLAGATGE. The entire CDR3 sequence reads CASSYSTLAGATGELFF.